Sequencing of this T cell receptor beta chain was carried out in a study of pediatric ulcerative colitis. As for this clone: Its specificity is not known.

Whole-study findings and limits: Compared with controls, ulcerative colitis showed greater blood-rectum clone sharing. A couple of rectal clonotypes were found only in ulcerative colitis patients, all of them.

Each sample received Survey-level depth of up to 500,000 reads. Generated by immunoSEQ multiplex PCR, the TCRdb table keeps only in-frame clones and is missing some. The sample lists approximately 38,000 clones, roughly four fifths occurring once. The rectum was sampled with one to two pinch biopsies at colonoscopy. The sequence derives from a boy younger than 18 with severe ulcerative colitis. Sequenced sample: gut tissue.

The CDR3 nucleotides read TGCGCCAGCAGGCACTCGGACCCACTCACTGAAGCTTTCTTT. Translation gives CASRHSDPLTEAFF. The chain employs TRBV4-1 and TRBJ1-1; no definite D call. V was trimmed by 6 bases and J by 4 bases, leaving 15 bases between them. The germline V gene encodes CDR1 MGHRA and CDR2 YSYEKL. This CDR3 is built from 14 residues.